Below are 30 T cell receptor beta chains sequenced from a single sample in a study of cytotoxic CD8 clonotypes in ibrutinib-treated CLL. Generated by immunoSEQ multiplex PCR, the TCRdb table keeps only in-frame clones and is missing some. The data hold about 300,000 clones, with more than 70% observed a single time. The sequencing here drew on PBMCs, taken at disease progression, from a patient treated with ibrutinib. These receptors originate from a human donor with chronic lymphocytic leukemia.

A single count supports this clone. The chain uses TRBV23-1 and TRBJ2-2; D is unresolved. TRBV23-1 qualifies as an ORF whose function is uncertain. The CDR3 runs 16 residues. Trimming pared 3 bases from V and 3 bases from J, leaving 14 bases between. CDR3 coding DNA: TGCGCCAGCAGTCAGGGTTTTGGGGTTGACACCGGGGAGCTGTTTTTT. Translating gives CASSQGFGVDTGELFF.

The chain is built from TRBV6-6 and TRBJ2-7; D may be TRBD1 (6 bases). CDR1 MNHNY and CDR2 SVGAGI come from the germline V gene (reference sequence). V lost 6 bases to trimming and J lost 3 bases, with 18 bases between them. The CDR3 extends over 15 amino acids. This CDR3 reads CASSHTGSGIYEQYF. The CDR3 nucleotides are TGTGCCAGCAGCCATACAGGGTCGGGAATCTACGAGCAGTACTTC.

V and J are TRBV7-3 and TRBJ2-5; TRBD2 aligns across 9 bases. The J segment lost 5 bases and the V segment lost 1 base, leaving 5 bases of the junction unmatched. The CDR3 covers 15 residues. From germline, CDR1 is SGHTA and CDR2 FQGTGA. CDR3 residues: CASSLRGLAGETQYF. CDR3 nucleotide sequence: TGTGCCAGCAGCTTAAGGGGACTAGCTGGTGAGACCCAGTACTTC.

The chain has TRBV7-2 and TRBJ2-1; D gene uncertain. V was clipped by 2 bases and J by 6 bases, with 5 bases between them. Germline values: CDR1 SGHTA, CDR2 FQGNSA. This CDR3 has 12 residues. CDR3: CASSLFGNEQFF. The CDR3 nucleotides read TGTGCCAGCAGCTTATTTGGCAATGAGCAGTTCTTC. The whole variable domain, filled in from reference TRBV7-2 and TRBJ2-1, reads GAGVSQSPSNKVTEKGKDVELRCDPISGHTALYWYRQSLGQGLEFLIYFQGNSAPDKSGLPSDRFSAERTGGSVSTLTIQRTQQEDSAVYLCASSLFGNEQFFGPGTRLTVL.

The rearrangement joins TRBV4-2 to TRBJ1-2; 10 bases align to TRBD1. Trimming took 3 bases from V and 4 from J; bases not matched to a gene: 5. The CDR3 is 15 amino acids. Germline CDR1 and CDR2: LGHNA and YNFKEQ. The CDR3 DNA is TGTGCCAGCAGCCAGGGGACAGGGGCTAGCTATGGCTACACCTTC. Its protein is CASSQGTGASYGYTF.

This clone was detected once. The J gene is TRBJ2-5, the V gene TRBV11-2; the D is unclear. Germline CDR1 and CDR2: SGHAT and FQNNGV. The CDR3 extends over 14 amino acids. Trimming shortened V by 2 bases and J by 4 bases, and 11 bases separated the two germline ends. CDR3 sequence: CASSLWGSGETQYF. CDR3 sequence (DNA): TGTGCCAGCAGCTTATGGGGTTCGGGAGAGACCCAGTACTTC. The complete variable domain, with remaining parts taken from reference TRBV11-2 and TRBJ2-5, reads EAGVAQSPRYKIIEKRQSVAFWCNPISGHATLYWYQQILGQGPKLLIQFQNNGVVDDSQLPKDRFSAERLKGVDSTLKIQPAKLEDSAVYLCASSLWGSGETQYFGPGTRLLVL.

The chain uses TRBV6-5 and TRBJ1-2, with 7 positions matching TRBD1. Germline CDR1 and CDR2: MNHEY and SVGAGI. J was trimmed by 8 bases and V by 5 bases; bases with no gene match: 5. The CDR3 totals 12 residues. The CDR3 region has the DNA TGTGCCAGCAGTCGACAGGGACTAGGCTACACCTTC. As protein: CASSRQGLGYTF.

The chain recombines TRBV9 with TRBJ2-1, with D unclear. The V end lost 2 bases, the J end lost 10 bases, and 16 bases lay between the germline ends. Germline CDR1 reads SGDLS; CDR2 reads YYNGEE. The CDR3 totals 14 residues. Here the CDR3 DNA reads TGTGCCAGCAGCGTTGTCGACACCTTCGGGGAGCAGTTCTTC. This translates into CASSVVDTFGEQFF. Full variable domain (remainder filled in from reference TRBV9 and TRBJ2-1): DSGVTQTPKHLITATGQRVTLRCSPRSGDLSVYWYQQSLDQGLQFLIQYYNGEERAKGNILERFSAQQFPDLHSELNLSSLELGDSALYFCASSVVDTFGEQFFGPGTRLTVL.

This clone is a singleton in its sample. The V gene is TRBV5-1, the J gene TRBJ1-1; tentatively, D is TRBD1 (6 bases). Trimming took 4 bases from V and 1 from J, leaving 11 bases between them. CDR3 length: 14 amino acids. CDR1 SGHRS and CDR2 YFSETQ come from the germline V gene. CDR3: CASSRGSANTEAFF. For the CDR3, the DNA is TGCGCCAGCAGCAGGGGGTCAGCGAACACTGAAGCTTTCTTT.

In this sample, this clone turned up a few times. The J gene is TRBJ2-3, the V gene TRBV28; TRBD1 might be the D (6 bases). CDR3 length equals 18 residues. The V gene's germline CDR1 is MDHEN and CDR2 SYDVKM. Deletions cut 8 bases from V and 4 bases from J, with 28 bases between. The CDR3 sequence is CASLTFVRQAEGADTQYF. CDR3 sequence (DNA): TGTGCCAGCCTGACCTTCGTGAGACAGGCTGAGGGGGCAGATACGCAGTATTTT.

The chain recombines TRBV13 with TRBJ2-3; 12 bases align to TRBD2. Germline V gives CDR1 PRHDT, CDR2 FYEKMQ (reference sequence). Losses at the gene ends were 0 bases for V and 1 base for J; bases not matched to a gene: 2. The CDR3 consists of 17 residues. DNA of the CDR3: TGTGCCAGCAGCTTAGGGACTAGCGGGAGTCGCACAGATACGCAGTATTTT. It specifies CASSLGTSGSRTDTQYF.

V gene TRBV28 combines with J gene TRBJ1-3; D is undetermined. Germline-derived CDR1 and CDR2 are MDHEN and SYDVKM. CDR3 length: 14 residues. V was pared by 3 bases and J by 3 bases, with 9 bases between. CDR3 region: CASSFGRVGNTIYF. In nucleotides, the CDR3 is TGTGCCAGCAGTTTTGGTAGGGTTGGAAACACCATATATTTT.

The rearrangement joins TRBV5-1 to TRBJ1-2, with D unresolved. V lost 5 bases and J lost 7, with 12 bases in between. This CDR3 is 12 amino acids long. Germline CDR1 reads SGHRS; CDR2 reads YFSETQ. Here the CDR3 reads CASRWGASGYTF. The CDR3 DNA reads TGCGCCAGCAGGTGGGGTGCGAGTGGCTACACCTTC.

The J gene is TRBJ2-7, the V gene TRBV5-1; a weak D match, TRBD2 (6 bases). The V gene's germline CDR1 is SGHRS and CDR2 YFSETQ. This CDR3 spans 12 amino acids. Deletions cut 0 bases from V and 6 bases from J, with 7 bases between. This CDR3 reads CASSLEGGEQYF. The CDR3 nucleotides read TGCGCCAGCAGCTTGGAGGGAGGCGAGCAGTACTTC. Full variable domain (missing parts from reference TRBV5-1 and TRBJ2-7): KAGVTQTPRYLIKTRGQQVTLSCSPISGHRSVSWYQQTPGQGLQFLFEYFSETQRNKGNFPGRFSGRQFSNSRSEMNVSTLELGDSALYLCASSLEGGEQYFGPGTRLTVT.

The V and J genes are TRBV27 and TRBJ2-7, with D perhaps TRBD2 (5 bases). The CDR3 is 15 residues long. The V end lost 3 bases, the J end lost 1 base, and 13 bases lay between the germline ends. Germline V gene sequence: CDR1 MNHEY, CDR2 SMNVEV (reference sequence). The CDR3 region is CASSFGLAKSYEQYF. In DNA, the CDR3 is TGTGCCAGCAGTTTCGGGCTAGCTAAGTCCTACGAGCAGTACTTC.

The chain combines TRBV28 with TRBJ1-3; TRBD1 agrees at 7 bases. The CDR3 contains 14 residues. The V segment lost 3 bases and the J segment 4 bases; nucleotides outside the gene matches: 3. Germline V gene data show CDR1 as MDHEN and CDR2 as SYDVKM. This CDR3 is CASSFDREGNTIYF. The CDR3 DNA reads as TGTGCCAGCAGTTTCGACAGGGAAGGAAACACCATATATTTT.

V usage is TRBV29-1 and J usage is TRBJ2-7; no definite D call. V lost 4 bases to trimming and J lost 2 bases, with 12 bases between them. CDR1 is SQVTM, CDR2 ANQGSEA, per germline. The CDR3 totals 13 residues. The CDR3 nucleotides are TGCAGCGTTGTTCCGCCCCCTACCTACGAGCAGTACTTC. As protein: CSVVPPPTYEQYF.

J is TRBJ2-7 and V is TRBV7-2, with D possibly TRBD1 on 6 matching bases. V was trimmed by 5 bases and J by 5 bases, leaving 13 bases between them. Germline values: CDR1 SGHTA, CDR2 FQGNSA. The CDR3 runs to 13 residues. The CDR3 nucleotides are TGTGCCAGCAGCGAAGACAGGAACGACGAGCAGTACTTC. Amino acid sequence: CASSEDRNDEQYF.

The V call is TRBV14, the J call TRBJ1-4; D unclear. Trimming stripped 3 bases from V and 3 bases from J, with 14 bases between. This CDR3 is built from 16 residues. CDR1 is SGHDN, CDR2 FVKESK, per germline. The CDR3 DNA reads as TGTGCCAGCAGCCAGAGTCACTGGTCGGCTAATGAAAAACTGTTTTTT. Translating it yields CASSQSHWSANEKLFF.

The chain employs TRBV19 and TRBJ2-5; 7 bases match TRBD1. From germline, CDR1 is LNHDA and CDR2 SQIVND (reference sequence). The CDR3 contains 14 residues. V lost 7 bases and J lost 2; bases outside the gene matches: 7. DNA for the CDR3: TGTGCCAGTAAATCGGCAGGGGGACAAGAGACCCAGTACTTC. It codes for CASKSAGGQETQYF. The full variable domain, completed using reference TRBV19 and TRBJ2-5, is DGGITQSPKYLFRKEGQNVTLSCEQNLNHDAMYWYRQDPGQGLRLIYYSQIVNDFQKGDIAEGYSVSREKKESFPLTVTSAQKNPTAFYLCASKSAGGQETQYFGPGTRLLVL.

The genes are TRBV7-2 and TRBJ2-4; D is unclear. Germline V gene data show CDR1 as SGHTA and CDR2 as FQGNSA. V was trimmed by 3 bases and J by 6 bases, leaving 15 bases between them. The CDR3 has 15 amino acids. The CDR3 reads CASSFAPNQPNIQYF. The DNA of the CDR3 is TGTGCCAGCAGCTTTGCCCCGAATCAGCCAAACATTCAGTACTTC. The complete variable domain, with remaining parts taken from reference TRBV7-2 and TRBJ2-4, reads GAGVSQSPSNKVTEKGKDVELRCDPISGHTALYWYRQSLGQGLEFLIYFQGNSAPDKSGLPSDRFSAERTGGSVSTLTIQRTQQEDSAVYLCASSFAPNQPNIQYFGAGTRLSVL.

This clone occurred once. The rearrangement uses TRBV29-1 and TRBJ2-7, with TRBD2 matching 7 bases. Germline values: CDR1 SQVTM, CDR2 ANQGSEA. The CDR3 loop spans 16 amino acids. Germline trimming cut 3 bases from V and 2 bases from J; bases unmatched to any gene: 13. For the CDR3, the DNA is TGCAGCGTTGAGTCGGGGGGAGCTAGCGGTCCCTACGAGCAGTACTTC. The encoded protein is CSVESGGASGPYEQYF.

J is TRBJ1-4 and V is TRBV7-2; D ambiguous. The CDR3 is 12 residues long. Germline V lookup: CDR1 SGHTA, CDR2 FQGNSA. Deletions cut 1 base from V and 5 bases from J, with 2 bases between. The CDR3 DNA follows: TGTGCCAGCAGCTTAGGCAATGAAAAACTGTTTTTT. This gives the protein CASSLGNEKLFF.

The chain uses TRBV2 and TRBJ2-2; D possibly corresponds to TRBD1 (6 bases). CDR1 and CDR2 from the germline V gene are SNHLY and FYNNEI. The CDR3 covers 15 residues. V was clipped by 4 bases and J by 6 bases, with 15 bases between them. CDR3 bases: TGTGCCAGCAGTGGAGGCACAGGGTGGTCCGGGGAGCTGTTTTTT. Encoded protein: CASSGGTGWSGELFF.

This clone was seen only a few times. The chain uses TRBV5-1 and TRBJ2-3; D is unclear. Trimming removed 6 bases from V and 2 bases from J, with 13 bases in between. The CDR3 has 14 amino acids. Germline V gives CDR1 SGHRS, CDR2 YFSETQ. Here the CDR3 DNA reads TGCGCCAGCACCCCAAGTAGCACCACAGATACGCAGTATTTT. It yields the protein CASTPSSTTDTQYF.

This clone was found a few times. The genes are TRBV7-3 and TRBJ2-3; TRBD2 matches 9 bases. Germline V gene sequence: CDR1 SGHTA, CDR2 FQGTGA. V lost 2 bases to trimming and J lost 4 bases; unmatched junction nucleotides: 10. The CDR3 runs to 17 residues. Here the CDR3 DNA reads TGTGCCAGCAGCTTACCCCCTGCTAGCGGGGTGCCAGATACGCAGTATTTT. Translating it yields CASSLPPASGVPDTQYF. The entire variable domain, with the rest obtained from reference TRBV7-3 and TRBJ2-3, is as follows: GAGVSQTPSNKVTEKGKYVELRCDPISGHTALYWYRQSLGQGPEFLIYFQGTGAADDSGLPNDRFFAVRPEGSVSTLKIQRTERGDSAVYLCASSLPPASGVPDTQYFGPGTRLTVL.

The CDR3 loop is CASSFRGRSPLHF. DNA for the CDR3: TGTGCCAGCAGTTTCAGGGGCCGATCACCCCTCCACTTT. The chain uses TRBV27 and TRBJ1-6; tentative D call: TRBD1 (6 bases). CDR1 and CDR2 from the germline V gene are MNHEY and SMNVEV (reference sequence). The CDR3 runs 13 residues. Trimming removed 3 bases from V and 10 bases from J, with 10 bases in between.

This clone came up a few times. The chain has TRBV5-4 and TRBJ2-1, with a weak D call TRBD1 (5 bases). Trimming pared 5 bases from V and 10 bases from J, leaving 10 bases between. CDR1 is SGHNT, CDR2 YYREEE, per germline (reference sequence). The CDR3 is made up of 11 amino acids. The CDR3 is CASRGVREQFF. CDR3 coding DNA: TGTGCCAGCAGAGGGGTGAGGGAGCAGTTCTTC.

This clone was counted between two and nine times. The V and J genes are TRBV5-4 and TRBJ2-2; 9 positions agree with TRBD1. V dropped 1 base and J dropped 7; count of bases not matched to a gene: 2. CDR1 is SGHNT and CDR2 is YYREEE in the germline V gene (reference sequence). CDR3 length equals 14 residues. CDR3 loop: CASSLNRGRGELFF. Written as DNA, the CDR3 is TGTGCCAGCAGCTTGAACAGGGGGCGCGGGGAGCTGTTTTTT.

This clone was picked up a small number of times. The chain has TRBV7-9 and TRBJ1-5; no definite D call. The CDR3 length is 13 residues. The germline V gene has CDR1 SEHNR and CDR2 FQNEAQ (reference sequence). V was shortened by 1 base and J by 5 bases, with 6 bases between the two germline ends. The CDR3 DNA sequence: TGTGCCAGCAGCTTAGGAATAGATCAGCCCCAGCATTTT. Protein product: CASSLGIDQPQHF. The full variable domain, completed using reference TRBV7-9 and TRBJ1-5, is DTGVSQNPRHKITKRGQNVTFRCDPISEHNRLYWYRQTLGQGPEFLTYFQNEAQLEKSRLLSDRFSAERPKGSFSTLEIQRTEQGDSAMYLCASSLGIDQPQHFGDGTRLSIL.